This TCR beta chain was identified in a study of graft-versus-host responses after intestinal transplantation (dated by TCRdb to the early 2020s). In the study overall: The transplants that recipients got were multivisceral, liver-intestinal, or isolated intestinal. The cohort enrolled about two dozen intestinal transplant recipients, one of whom was a retransplant, and a few patients without pretransplant specimens were excluded. Donor T cell macrochimerism was defined as a peak of at least 4% donor T cells among recipient peripheral blood mononuclear cells. Rather than being sequenced by the commercial service, samples from a few later patients were sequenced in-house on an Illumina MiSeq and processed with MiXCR. To identify alloreactive clones, pre-transplant mixed lymphocyte reaction products were sequenced and compared with unstimulated pre-transplant donor and recipient T cells. Every recipient was given anti-thymocyte globulin induction, then maintenance tacrolimus and steroids for about 3 years. After intestinal transplantation, graft-versus-host and host-versus-graft alloreactive T cell clones were followed in the graft, circulation and bone marrow using bulk TCR-beta CDR3 sequencing. Summary of the overall study and its limitations: GvH clones were detected in recipient bone marrow, and some appeared earlier in ileal mucosa or blood, consistent with an intestinal mucosal origin. Conclusions were limited by the relatively low number and heterogeneity of intestinal transplant patients. In the allografts of patients with donor T cell macrochimerism, GvH to HvG T cell clonal ratios were high. Peak levels of circulating GvH clones were associated with declines in HvG clones early after transplant.

The sample's time point, from its label and the paper: cells obtained before transplantation from donor or recipient. CD3+CD4+ and CD3+CD8+ populations were FACS-sorted from unstimulated pre-transplant donor and recipient cells taken from spleen or lymph nodes. The receptor library was made with the immunoSEQ multiplex PCR assay. For most patients, genomic DNA was isolated with the Qiagen DNeasy Blood and Tissue Kit and sent frozen to Adaptive Biotechnologies for TCR sequencing. Adaptive Biotechnologies carried out high-throughput TCR-beta CDR3 sequencing of genomic DNA for most patients. The authors processed their data as follows. TCR sequencing data for roughly 20 patients were retrieved from Adaptive's ImmunoSEQ software; three other patients were processed with MiXCR and VDJtools. To correct CD4 versus CD8 sorting errors, sequences present in both subsets at a frequency ratio below 5:1 were removed. CDR3 nucleotide sequences shared between donor and recipient were removed because the origin of such sequences could not be assigned. Alloreactive clones required at least 2-fold expansion over unstimulated cells and minimum CFSE-low frequency of 0.002% (template counts) or 0.001% (read counts). Clones detected in sequenced pre-transplant spleen, lymph node, or MLR CFSE-low populations of the donor or recipient were defined as mappable. The cumulative frequency of alloreactive clones was calculated as a percentage of all sequences, weighted by copy number. What TCRdb holds here is the immuneACCESS table cut down to in-frame rearrangements. Part of the clones is not present; checked against another copy, under half of the missing clones reflect an unresolved V gene, and the others are unexplained. Clone size and V and J calls were adopted from that table, with D and trimming inferred from the DNA. The table for this sample lists tens of thousands of clones; 90% to 95% of them were counted only once. 0.2% to 0.25% of the sample belongs to the ten largest clones.

CDR1 and CDR2 were assigned from the germline V gene as MRHNA and SNTAGT. From the cysteine through the phenylalanine, the CDR3 covers 15 amino acids. CDR3 DNA only is kept here, 45 bases in frame from base 1. Trimming removed 6 bases from V and 1 base from J, leaving 15 bases between the germline ends. Regarding this clone: What antigen it recognizes has not been identified. Qualities for individual bases were not recorded, and no much larger clone is one base off.

The source was unstimulated CD8+ T cells sorted from spleen or lymph node cells, collected before transplant. The receptor was isolated from a human donor who was the organ donor for an intestinal transplant. This chain joins TRBV6-4 to TRBJ1-1, with a tentative D gene TRBD1 over 6 matching bases. For the CDR3, the sequence is CASRQGSDRNTEAFF. The nucleotide sequence reads as follows: TGTGCCAGCAGGCAGGGGTCGGACAGGAACACTGAAGCTTTCTTT.